This paragraph reports one TCR beta chain. The antigen is not known. This sample was taken from a study of cytomegalovirus exposure and HLA in healthy donors. Regarding the study as a whole: It was reportedly the case that the classifier diagnosed cytomegalovirus status with high specificity and sensitivity.

PCR employed 60 Vbeta and 13 Jbeta primers. The protocol was immunoSEQ multiplex PCR, while the TCRdb copy is restricted to in-frame clones and leaves out a portion. In the table there are 150,000 to 180,000 clones, 70% to 80% of which are singletons. The CDR3 covers 16 residues. The V gene end was trimmed by 4 bases and the J gene end by 10 bases; junction bases not matched to a gene: 11. Germline V gene sequence: CDR1 SGHDT, CDR2 YYEEEE. The receptor comes from a young man in good health and CMV-seropositive. The sample was PBMCs. The V gene is TRBV5-6, the J gene TRBJ2-2; TRBD2 matches 12 bases. This CDR3 reads CASSLTSGSRMEELFF. DNA for the CDR3: TGTGCCAGCAGCCTGACTAGCGGGAGTCGTATGGAGGAGCTGTTTTTT.